Included here is one T cell receptor (beta chain) sequence, with context. The antigen it recognizes is unknown. No much larger clone is present one base from it, and per-base qualities are unavailable. TCRbeta CDR3 regions were amplified from genomic DNA using the immunoSEQ Assay, a bias-controlled multiplex PCR. The published analysis was carried out like this. Nucleated cell counts per sample were estimated from amplification of reference gene primers within the assay. To quantify the absolute abundance of each unique TCRbeta CDR3 rearrangement, sequence reads were collapsed and filtered. For each sample, productive Simpson clonality was calculated as the square root of Simpson's diversity index across productive rearrangements. TCRdb provides this immuneACCESS table in a form limited to in-frame rearrangements. Some clones are lacking; in checked studies, under half of them reflect an unresolved V gene, and why the rest are absent is not known. V and J calls and clone size are copied from that table; D and trimming were computed from the DNA. Within this sample are about 430,000 clones, with 85% to 90% of them counted one time only. Jointly, the top ten make up approximately 0.96% of the sample.

The sample comes from a study of blood T cell repertoires in COVID-19 (dated by TCRdb to the early 2020s). With respect to the entire study: The collaborator samples originated in the United States, Italy and Spain and spanned the acute and convalescent phases of COVID-19. The material from the prospective study consisted of cDNA or gDNA derived from T cells, B-cell-depleted T cells, or PBMCs. Subjects who had been exposed to COVID-19, were actively infected with it, or had recovered from it provided the deeply sampled blood TCRbeta repertoires that made up the dataset. A freely available public database, intended as a resource for researchers studying the immune response to SARS-CoV-2, is where the repertoires were released. The samples were drawn from the first 160 participants of the ongoing ImmuneRACE study and from under 1,500 subjects provided by 6 global collaborators. Nearly every sample came with metadata listing a de-identified subject ID, COVID-19 status, age in years and sex. HLA class I and class II types, where available, came from metadata supplied by the sample provider rather than from assay-based typing. General conclusions and limits of the study: The amount of clinical and demographic metadata varied by source and participant and was provided uncurated.

Participants in the prospective study were aged about 18 to 89 years, lived in under 30 United States geographic areas, and enrolled through a virtual design. In the prospective study, cohorts were assigned on the basis of participant-reported clinical history obtained from a screening survey and a study questionnaire. Each participant in the prospective study had whole blood, serum and a nasopharyngeal or oropharyngeal swab collected by mobile phlebotomists. Additional blood draws and questionnaires over an approximately two-month period could optionally be provided by prospective study participants. Prospective study blood samples were shipped either frozen or at room temperature before DNA extraction. Taken from cysteine to phenylalanine, the CDR3 has 14 residues. Just the 42-base CDR3 DNA is kept, in frame starting at base 1. V loses 1 base of germline sequence and J loses 1 base, and the interval between the two ends is 5 bases. Looking up the germline V gene yields CDR1 SGHRS and CDR2 YFSETQ.

This chain is built from TRBV5-1 and TRBJ2-2; a confident D gene designation cannot be given. The source material was PBMCs or T cells enriched from blood (not recorded which). The sequence was collected from a woman in her 30s with acute COVID-19. The nucleotide sequence reads as follows: TGCGCCAGCAGCTTGCAGAAGAACACCGGGGAGCTGTTTTTT. Its coded protein is CASSLQKNTGELFF.